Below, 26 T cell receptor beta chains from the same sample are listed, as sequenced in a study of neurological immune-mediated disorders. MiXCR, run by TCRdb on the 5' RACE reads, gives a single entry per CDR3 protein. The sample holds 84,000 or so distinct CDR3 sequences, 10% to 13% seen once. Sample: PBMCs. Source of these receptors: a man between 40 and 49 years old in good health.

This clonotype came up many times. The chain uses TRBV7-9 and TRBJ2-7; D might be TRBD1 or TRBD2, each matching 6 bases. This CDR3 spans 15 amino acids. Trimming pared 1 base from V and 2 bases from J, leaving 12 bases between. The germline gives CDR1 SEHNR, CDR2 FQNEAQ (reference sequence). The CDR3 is CASSLGGGPTYEQYF. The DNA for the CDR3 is TGTGCCAGCAGCTTAGGTGGGGGGCCCACCTACGAGCAGTACTTC.

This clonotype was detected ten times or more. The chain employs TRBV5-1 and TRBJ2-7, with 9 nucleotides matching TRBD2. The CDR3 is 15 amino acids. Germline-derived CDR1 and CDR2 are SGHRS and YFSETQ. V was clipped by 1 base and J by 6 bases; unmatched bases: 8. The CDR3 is CASSLSAGGPGEQYF. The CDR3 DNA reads TGCGCCAGCAGCTTGTCGGCGGGAGGGCCCGGCGAGCAGTACTTC.

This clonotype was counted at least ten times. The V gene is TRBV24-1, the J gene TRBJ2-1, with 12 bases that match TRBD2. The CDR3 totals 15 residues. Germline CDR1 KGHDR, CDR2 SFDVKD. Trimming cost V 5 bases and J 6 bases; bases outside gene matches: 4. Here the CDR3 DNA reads TGTGCCACCAGTGCTCCGGGACTAGCGGGCAATGAGCAGTTCTTC. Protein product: CATSAPGLAGNEQFF.

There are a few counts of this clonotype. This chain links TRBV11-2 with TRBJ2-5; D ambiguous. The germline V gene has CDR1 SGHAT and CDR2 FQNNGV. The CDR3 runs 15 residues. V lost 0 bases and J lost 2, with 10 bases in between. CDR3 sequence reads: CASSLDGRLQETQYF. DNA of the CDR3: TGTGCCAGCAGCTTAGACGGCAGATTGCAAGAGACCCAGTACTTC.

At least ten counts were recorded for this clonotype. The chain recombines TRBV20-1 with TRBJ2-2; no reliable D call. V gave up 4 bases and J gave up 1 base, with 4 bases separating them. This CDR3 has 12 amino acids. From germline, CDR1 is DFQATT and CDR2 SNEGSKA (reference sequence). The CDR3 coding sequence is TGCAGTGCTACAGGGAACACCGGGGAGCTGTTTTTT. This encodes CSATGNTGELFF.

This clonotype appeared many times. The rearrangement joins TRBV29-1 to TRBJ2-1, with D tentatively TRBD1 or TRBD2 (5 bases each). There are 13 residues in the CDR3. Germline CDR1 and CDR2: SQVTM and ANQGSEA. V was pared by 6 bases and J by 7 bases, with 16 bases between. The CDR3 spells CSVRRGDGNEQFF. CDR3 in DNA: TGCAGCGTCCGTAGAGGGGATGGGAATGAGCAGTTCTTC.

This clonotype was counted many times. CDR3 coding DNA: TGTGCCTCTGGGGTCAATGAGCAGTTCTTC. This codes for CASGVNEQFF. The chain links TRBV12-3 or TRBV12-4 to TRBJ2-1; D not certain. This CDR3 comprises 10 residues. V was trimmed by 11 bases and J by 6 bases, leaving 8 bases between them.

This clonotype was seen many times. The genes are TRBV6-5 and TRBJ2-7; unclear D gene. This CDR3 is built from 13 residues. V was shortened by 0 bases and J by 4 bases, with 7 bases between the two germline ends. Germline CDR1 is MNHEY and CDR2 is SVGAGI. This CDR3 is CASSYSIGYEQYF. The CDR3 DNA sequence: TGTGCCAGCAGTTACTCGATCGGATACGAGCAGTACTTC.

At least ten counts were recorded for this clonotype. The CDR3 nucleotides are TGCAGTGCTAGACGGGGAACAGCCTACCATTCACCCCTCCACTTT. Protein sequence: CSARRGTAYHSPLHF. This chain connects TRBV20-1 to TRBJ1-6; unclear D gene. CDR1 is DFQATT and CDR2 is SNEGSKA in the germline V gene (reference sequence). V shed 2 bases and J shed 8 bases, with 16 bases lying between them. The CDR3 length is 15 residues.

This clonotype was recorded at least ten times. CDR3 residues: CATHNTGELFF. CDR3 sequence (DNA): TGCGCCACCCATAACACCGGGGAGCTGTTTTTT. The rearrangement links TRBV10-2 to TRBJ2-2; D remains unclear. Per the germline V gene, CDR1 is WSHSY and CDR2 is SAAADI. CDR3 length equals 11 residues. Trimming stripped 10 bases from V and 2 bases from J, with 5 bases between.

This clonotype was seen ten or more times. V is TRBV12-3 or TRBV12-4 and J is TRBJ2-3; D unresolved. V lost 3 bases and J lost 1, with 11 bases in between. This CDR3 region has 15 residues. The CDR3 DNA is TGTGCCAGCAGTTTTGTCCCCCCGCGCACAGATACGCAGTATTTT. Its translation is CASSFVPPRTDTQYF.

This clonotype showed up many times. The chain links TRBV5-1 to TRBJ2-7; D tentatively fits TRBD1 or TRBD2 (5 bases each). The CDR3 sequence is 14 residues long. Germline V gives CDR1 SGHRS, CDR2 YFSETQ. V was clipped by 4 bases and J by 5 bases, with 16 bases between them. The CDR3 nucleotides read TGCGCCAGCAGCCTTCGGGGCGGAACGAACGAGCAGTACTTC. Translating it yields CASSLRGGTNEQYF. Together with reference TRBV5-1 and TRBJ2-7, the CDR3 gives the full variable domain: KAGVTQTPRYLIKTRGQQVTLSCSPISGHRSVSWYQQTPGQGLQFLFEYFSETQRNKGNFPGRFSGRQFSNSRSEMNVSTLELGDSALYLCASSLRGGTNEQYFGPGTRLTVT.

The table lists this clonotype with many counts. The CDR3 region is CASSREIGTEAFF. In DNA form, the CDR3 reads TGTGCCAGCAGCCGGGAAATTGGGACTGAAGCTTTCTTT. The rearrangement joins TRBV9 to TRBJ1-1; the D is unclear. The CDR3 spans 13 residues. Germline lookup yields CDR1 SGDLS and CDR2 YYNGEE. V was pared by 4 bases and J by 5 bases, with 12 bases between.

CDR3 DNA: TGCAGTGCTGGAATCGTGGAGGACGGGACCGGCTTTTCCAAAAACATTCAGTACTTC. Its translation: CSAGIVEDGTGFSKNIQYF. This sequence joins TRBV20-1 and TRBJ2-4, with D possibly called TRBD1 or TRBD2 (5 bases each). Trimming shortened V by 5 bases and J by 2 bases, and 28 bases separated the two germline ends. Germline V gives CDR1 DFQATT, CDR2 SNEGSKA (reference sequence). The CDR3 extends over 19 amino acids.

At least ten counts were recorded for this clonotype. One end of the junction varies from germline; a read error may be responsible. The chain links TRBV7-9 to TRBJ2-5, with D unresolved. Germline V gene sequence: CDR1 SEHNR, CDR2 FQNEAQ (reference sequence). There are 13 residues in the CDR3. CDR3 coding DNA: TGTGCCAGCAGCTTTCCCCACCATGAGACCCAGTACTTC. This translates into CASSFPHHETQYF.

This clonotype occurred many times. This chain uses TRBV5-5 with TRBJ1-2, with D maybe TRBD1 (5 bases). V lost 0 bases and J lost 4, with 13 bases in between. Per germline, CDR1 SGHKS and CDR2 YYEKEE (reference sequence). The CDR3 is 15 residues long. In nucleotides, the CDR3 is TGTGCCAGCAGCTTGGGGAGTGGGGGAACCTATGGCTACACCTTC. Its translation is CASSLGSGGTYGYTF.

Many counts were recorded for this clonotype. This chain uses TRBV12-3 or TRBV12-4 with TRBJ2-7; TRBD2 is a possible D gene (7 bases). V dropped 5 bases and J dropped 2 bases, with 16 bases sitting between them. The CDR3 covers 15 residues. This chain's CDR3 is CASSPQGGGAYEQYF. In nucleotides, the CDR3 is TGTGCCAGCAGTCCACAAGGGGGGGGAGCCTACGAGCAGTACTTC.

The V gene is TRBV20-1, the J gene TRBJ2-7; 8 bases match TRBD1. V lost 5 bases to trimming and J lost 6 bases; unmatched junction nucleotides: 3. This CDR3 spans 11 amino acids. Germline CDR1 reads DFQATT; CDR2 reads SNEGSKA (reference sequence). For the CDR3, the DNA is TGCAGTGCTCGACAGGGGAGCGAGCAGTACTTC. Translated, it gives CSARQGSEQYF.

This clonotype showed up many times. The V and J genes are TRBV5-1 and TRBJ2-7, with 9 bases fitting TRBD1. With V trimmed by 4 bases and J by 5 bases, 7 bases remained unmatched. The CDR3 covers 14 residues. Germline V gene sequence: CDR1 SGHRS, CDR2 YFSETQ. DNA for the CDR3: TGCGCCAGCAGCGGACAGGGGAGAGCGGACGAGCAGTACTTC. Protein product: CASSGQGRADEQYF.

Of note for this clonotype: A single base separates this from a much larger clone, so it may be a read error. DNA for the CDR3: TGTGCCATCAGTGAGGCGGACAGAATCACAGATACGCAGTATTTT. Its translation: CAISEADRITDTQYF. The chain is built from TRBV10-3 and TRBJ2-3; maybe TRBD1 (6 bases). Deletions cut 2 bases from V and 2 bases from J, with 11 bases between. Germline loops: CDR1 ENHRY, CDR2 SYGVKD. CDR3 size: 15 residues.

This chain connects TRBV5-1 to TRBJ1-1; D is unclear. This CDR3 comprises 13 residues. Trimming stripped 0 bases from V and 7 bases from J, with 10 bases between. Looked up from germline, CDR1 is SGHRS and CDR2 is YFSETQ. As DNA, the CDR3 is TGCGCCAGCAGCTTGGAGGCAGTCAGTGAAGCTTTCTTT. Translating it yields CASSLEAVSEAFF.

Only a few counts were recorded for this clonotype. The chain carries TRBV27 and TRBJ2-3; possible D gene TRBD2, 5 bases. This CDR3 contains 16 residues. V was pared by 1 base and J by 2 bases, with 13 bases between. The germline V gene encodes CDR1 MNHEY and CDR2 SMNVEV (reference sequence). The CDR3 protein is CASSLLGYGVTDTQYF. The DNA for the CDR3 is TGTGCCAGCAGTTTATTAGGCTACGGGGTCACAGATACGCAGTATTTT.

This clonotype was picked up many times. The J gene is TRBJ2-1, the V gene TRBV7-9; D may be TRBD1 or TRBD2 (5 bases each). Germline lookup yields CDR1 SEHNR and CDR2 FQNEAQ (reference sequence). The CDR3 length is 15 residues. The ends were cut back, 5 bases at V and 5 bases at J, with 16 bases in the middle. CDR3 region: CASSAIEGPHNEQFF. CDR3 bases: TGTGCCAGCAGCGCCATAGAGGGACCACACAATGAGCAGTTCTTC.

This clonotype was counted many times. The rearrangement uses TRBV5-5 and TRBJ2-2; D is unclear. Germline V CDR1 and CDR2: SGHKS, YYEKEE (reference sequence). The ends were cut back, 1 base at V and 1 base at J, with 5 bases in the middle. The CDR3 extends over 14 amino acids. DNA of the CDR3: TGTGCCAGCAGCTTGTTAGTGAACACCGGGGAGCTGTTTTTT. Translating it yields CASSLLVNTGELFF. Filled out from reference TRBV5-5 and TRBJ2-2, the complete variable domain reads DAGVTQSPTHLIKTRGQQVTLRCSPISGHKSVSWYQQVLGQGPQFIFQYYEKEERGRGNFPDRFSARQFPNYSSELNVNALLLGDSALYLCASSLLVNTGELFFGEGSRLTVL.

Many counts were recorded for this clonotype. The CDR3: CASSLSPGGVTEAFF. As DNA, the CDR3 is TGTGCCAGCAGCTTATCCCCAGGGGGCGTAACTGAAGCTTTCTTT. The chain links TRBV7-9 to TRBJ1-1; 8 bases match TRBD1. Trimming cost V 2 bases and J 5 bases; bases outside gene matches: 7. In germline, CDR1 is SEHNR, CDR2 FQNEAQ (reference sequence). The CDR3 is made up of 15 amino acids.

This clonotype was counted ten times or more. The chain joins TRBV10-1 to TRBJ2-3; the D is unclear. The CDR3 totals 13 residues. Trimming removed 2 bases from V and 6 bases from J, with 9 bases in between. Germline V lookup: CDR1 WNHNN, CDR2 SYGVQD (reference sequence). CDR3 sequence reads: CASSERVPDTQYF. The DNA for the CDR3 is TGCGCCAGCAGTGAGAGGGTTCCGGATACGCAGTATTTT.